Sequencing of this T cell receptor (beta chain) was carried out in a study of blood T cells in healthy people across ages. Primers used in a second PCR of about 7 to 12 cycles were a sample-barcoded 5' primer and a J-beta primer mix. Each CDR3 protein is one row after TCRdb ran MiXCR on the 5' RACE reads. The sample consists of roughly 720,000 distinct CDR3 sequences, about 48% of them appearing once. Germline V CDR1 and CDR2: MDHEN, SYDVKM. With V trimmed by 8 bases and J by 8 bases, 8 bases remained unmatched. CDR3 length: 14 residues. The sequence derives from an elderly man in good health. The chain joins TRBV28 to TRBJ1-4, with TRBD1 identical over 10 bases. Material for sequencing was blood. The CDR3 reads CASRQGAGWEKLFF. DNA of the CDR3: TGTGCCAGCCGACAGGGGGCGGGTTGGGAAAAACTGTTTTTT. The whole variable domain, remainder taken from reference TRBV28 and TRBJ1-4, is DVKVTQSSRYLVKRTGEKVFLECVQDMDHENMFWYRQDPGLGLRLIYFSYDVKMKEKGDIPEGYSVSREKKERFSLILESASTNQTSMYLCASRQGAGWEKLFFGSGTQLSVL.